This TCR beta chain appears in the sequencing data of a study of Graves' ophthalmopathy and Graves' hyperthyroidism. CDR1 is MNHEY, CDR2 SVGAGI, per germline. V dropped 5 bases and J dropped 3; count of bases not matched to a gene: 9. The CDR3 length is 16 residues. The authors amplified TCR beta CDR3 regions from RNA transcripts. An initial RT-PCR round employing HTBI primers preceded a second-round multiplex PCR. Using its own MiXCR run on the multiplex PCR reads, TCRdb lists one record per CDR3 protein. This table holds 400,000 to 450,000 distinct CDR3 sequences, around 21% found once. Ten or more counts support this clonotype.

The sequenced sample was peripheral blood. J is TRBJ2-5 and V is TRBV6-5; the match to TRBD2 covers 10 bases. The origin of this receptor is a woman aged 18-29 years with stable Graves' hyperthyroidism. CDR3 nucleotide sequence: TGTGCCAGCAGTACCGTTCTAGCGGGAGTTAAAGAGACCCAGTACTTC. Translation: CASSTVLAGVKETQYF.